This is a list of T cell receptor beta chains from one sample in a study of cytomegalovirus exposure and HLA in healthy donors. TCRdb's copy holds only in-frame clones and misses some; the assay was immunoSEQ multiplex PCR. Found here are 57,000 or so clones, around 80% of them singletons; the top ten hold about 53%. The specimen was PBMCs. Receptor source: a man aged 50 to 60 in good health and CMV-seropositive. The CDR3 runs from the conserved cysteine through the conserved F or W. A D gene is named only where the DNA matches it firmly. Clone sizes are given selectively: once, few, many, or a class where the clone is expanded.

V: TRBV5-4; D: TRBD2; size: NA; J: TRBJ2-7; DNA: TGTGCCAGCAGCCGGGGACTAGCGGGAGTAGGCTACGAGCAGTACTTC; CDR3: CASSRGLAGVGYEQYF
V: TRBV7-2; D: TRBD2; size: NA; J: TRBJ2-3; DNA: TGTGCCAGCAGCCCCTTTGGACTAGCGGGGATCACAGATACGCAGTATTTT; CDR3: CASSPFGLAGITDTQYF
V: TRBV4-3; D: TRBD1; size: NA; J: TRBJ2-7; DNA: TGCGCCAGCAGCCACGGGACAGGGGGCCGGCTAGGCTACGAGCAGTACTTC; CDR3: CASSHGTGGRLGYEQYF
V: TRBV6-5; D: TRBD1; size: few; J: TRBJ1-2; DNA: TGTGCCAGCAGTTTGGGACAGCCTGGATCCTATGGCTACACCTTC; CDR3: CASSLGQPGSYGYTF
V: TRBV2; D: TRBD2; size: NA; J: TRBJ2-2; DNA: TGTGCCAGCAAGCGACTAGCGGGAGATCCCACCGGGGAGCTGTTTTTT; CDR3: CASKRLAGDPTGELFF
V: TRBV5-1; D: TRBD2; size: NA; J: TRBJ2-1; DNA: TGCGCCAGCAGCTTGGGGGAGACTAGCGGCTCCTACAATGAGCAGTTCTTC; CDR3: CASSLGETSGSYNEQFF
V: TRBV5-8; D: NA; size: NA; J: TRBJ1-2; DNA: TGTGCCAGCAGCTTGGATACGGGGTTCGGATATGGCTACACCTTC; CDR3: CASSLDTGFGYGYTF
V: TRBV7-6; D: TRBD1; size: NA; J: TRBJ2-2; DNA: TGTGCCAGCAGCTTGGACAGGGGGCACACCGGGGAGCTGTTTTTT; CDR3: CASSLDRGHTGELFF
V: TRBV11-3; D: NA; size: NA; J: TRBJ2-7; DNA: TGTGCCAGCAGCTTAGACGCAGGTTCCTACGAGCAGTACTTC; CDR3: CASSLDAGSYEQYF
V: TRBV5-6; D: NA; size: NA; J: TRBJ2-6; DNA: TGTGCCAGCAGCTTAGGCGGGGCATACTCTGGGGCCAACGTCCTGACTTTC; CDR3: CASSLGGAYSGANVLTF
V: TRBV30; D: TRBD1; size: NA; J: TRBJ1-1; DNA: TGTGCCTGGAGTCCCCGGACAGGGTTCAACACTGAAGCTTTCTTT; CDR3: CAWSPRTGFNTEAFF
V: TRBV7-2; D: NA; size: once; J: TRBJ2-7; DNA: TGTGCCAGCAGCTTACGAGGGGGAGCCTACGAGCAGTACTTC; CDR3: CASSLRGGAYEQYF
V: TRBV6-6; D: NA; size: NA; J: TRBJ1-1; DNA: TGTGCCAGCAGTTACACCGGGAGTCTGAACACTGAAGCTTTCTTT; CDR3: CASSYTGSLNTEAFF
V: TRBV18; D: TRBD1; size: NA; J: TRBJ2-1; DNA: TGTGCCAGCTCACCACTCTCGACAGGGGAGAGCTCCTACAATGAGCAGTTCTTC; CDR3: CASSPLSTGESSYNEQFF
V: TRBV6-5; D: NA; size: few; J: TRBJ1-5; DNA: TGTGCCAGCAGTTTAGAAAGGAGGGGTAATAAGCCCCAGCATTTT; CDR3: CASSLERRGNKPQHF
V: TRBV6-4; D: NA; size: NA; J: TRBJ1-1; DNA: TGTGCCAGCAGTGACTCGGGCAGGGTGAACACTGAAGCTTTCTTT; CDR3: CASSDSGRVNTEAFF
V: TRBV19; D: NA; size: NA; J: TRBJ1-2; DNA: TGTGCCAGTAGTACGAAGGGGATGAACTATGGCTACACCTTC; CDR3: CASSTKGMNYGYTF
V: TRBV2; D: NA; size: few; J: TRBJ1-5; DNA: TGTGCCAGCAGTGGTACCGGTAGCAATCAGCCCCAGCATTTT; CDR3: CASSGTGSNQPQHF
V: TRBV25-1; D: NA; size: NA; J: TRBJ1-6; DNA: TGTGCCAGTGGTCCCGGGTTTCGGCATTCCCCCCTCCACTTT; CDR3: CASGPGFRHSPLHF
V: TRBV19; D: TRBD1; size: NA; J: TRBJ2-7; DNA: TGTGCCAGTAGGGGACAGGAGAGCTCCTACGAGCAGTACTTC; CDR3: CASRGQESSYEQYF
V: TRBV6-6; D: NA; size: few; J: TRBJ1-1; DNA: TGTGCCAGCAGTTACGATGGTTTTCTCGGGACTGAAGCTTTCTTT; CDR3: CASSYDGFLGTEAFF
V: TRBV9; D: TRBD2; size: NA; J: TRBJ2-7; DNA: TGTGCCAGCAGAACTAGCGGGAGGCCATTCTACGAGCAGTACTTC; CDR3: CASRTSGRPFYEQYF
V: TRBV7-9; D: TRBD1; size: NA; J: TRBJ2-5; DNA: TGTGCCAGCAGCCGTTTTCTCGACAGGGGGCACGAGACCCAGTACTTC; CDR3: CASSRFLDRGHETQYF
V: TRBV30; D: TRBD1; size: NA; J: TRBJ1-1; DNA: TGTGCCTGGAGGAGCTGGACAGGGCTGAACACTGAAGCTTTCTTT; CDR3: CAWRSWTGLNTEAFF
V: TRBV19; D: TRBD1; size: few; J: TRBJ2-1; DNA: TGTGCCAGTAGCCGGGGACAGGGGGCGTGGGATGAGCAGTTCTTC; CDR3: CASSRGQGAWDEQFF
V: TRBV10-3; D: NA; size: NA; J: TRBJ2-7; DNA: TGTGCCATCAGTGAAGGACAGACTTTGGCCGACGAGCAGTACTTC; CDR3: CAISEGQTLADEQYF
V: TRBV19; D: NA; size: NA; J: TRBJ2-5; DNA: TGTGCCAGTAGTATAGAGGGAGGAGTGAGGACCCAGTACTTC; CDR3: CASSIEGGVRTQYF
V: TRBV9; D: TRBD1; size: NA; J: TRBJ2-2; DNA: TGTGCCAGCAGCGAGAGGGGGACAGAGAACACCGGGGAGCTGTTTTTT; CDR3: CASSERGTENTGELFF
V: TRBV2; D: NA; size: few; J: TRBJ1-3; DNA: TGTGCCAGCAGAGGACAGACTGGAAACACCATATATTTT; CDR3: CASRGQTGNTIYF
V: TRBV27; D: TRBD2; size: few; J: TRBJ2-7; DNA: TGTGCCAGCAGCCCACTCCGCCCGACTAGCCCCTACGAGCAGTACTTC; CDR3: CASSPLRPTSPYEQYF
V: TRBV28; D: TRBD1; size: NA; J: TRBJ1-1; DNA: TGTGCCACCAGACAGGGGGGCTTGAACACTGAAGCTTTCTTT; CDR3: CATRQGGLNTEAFF
V: TRBV19; D: NA; size: NA; J: TRBJ1-5; DNA: TGTGCCAGTAGCGTTTCGGGGTGGAGCAATCAGCCCCAGCATTTT; CDR3: CASSVSGWSNQPQHF
V: TRBV10-3; D: TRBD2; size: NA; J: TRBJ2-1; DNA: TGTGCCATCAGACGGGACCAAGCGGGATATGAGCAGTTCTTC; CDR3: CAIRRDQAGYEQFF
V: TRBV19; D: NA; size: NA; J: TRBJ2-2; DNA: TGTGCCAGTAGTATAATGGCAGCCGGGGAGCTGTTTTTT; CDR3: CASSIMAAGELFF
V: TRBV28; D: NA; size: few; J: TRBJ1-5; DNA: TGTGCCAGCAGTTCCCCCGTCCGGGAGCCCCCGCATTTT; CDR3: CASSSPVREPPHF
V: TRBV28; D: TRBD1; size: NA; J: TRBJ2-4; DNA: TGTGCCAGCAGCTCTACAGGGGCTTTAGCCAAAAACATTCAGTACTTC; CDR3: CASSSTGALAKNIQYF
V: TRBV7-9; D: TRBD2; size: NA; J: TRBJ2-5; DNA: TGTGCCAGCAGCTTAGTAGCGGGGGGGAAGACCCAGTACTTC; CDR3: CASSLVAGGKTQYF
V: TRBV10-3; D: NA; size: NA; J: TRBJ1-5; DNA: TGTGCCAGCAGTGCAACCGGAAGCAATCAGGCCCAGCATTTT; CDR3: CASSATGSNQAQHF
V: TRBV11-2; D: TRBD2; size: NA; J: TRBJ2-7; DNA: TGTGCCAGCAGCTCCGGACTAGCGGGGGAGCAGTACTTC; CDR3: CASSSGLAGEQYF
V: TRBV5-6; D: TRBD2; size: NA; J: TRBJ2-2; DNA: TGTGCCAGCAGCTCCACCGAACTAGCGGGGCTCACCGGGGAGCTGTTTTTT; CDR3: CASSSTELAGLTGELFF
V: TRBV4-2; D: NA; size: few; J: TRBJ1-2; DNA: TGTGCCAGCAGCTTGGGGGAGGCCCCTGGCTACACCTTC; CDR3: CASSLGEAPGYTF
V: TRBV4-3; D: NA; size: NA; J: TRBJ1-2; DNA: TGCGCCAGCAGCTTGGGGGAGGCCCCTGGCTACACCTTC; CDR3: CASSLGEAPGYTF
V: TRBV7-9; D: TRBD1; size: NA; J: TRBJ2-1; DNA: TGTGCCAGCAGCGGGGGGACAGGGGTTGGTGAGCAGTTCTTC; CDR3: CASSGGTGVGEQFF
V: TRBV6-6; D: NA; size: NA; J: TRBJ2-3; DNA: TGTGCCAGCAGTTACTTCGGACTGACAGATACGCAGTATTTT; CDR3: CASSYFGLTDTQYF
V: TRBV4-3; D: NA; size: NA; J: TRBJ1-5; DNA: TGCGCCAGCAGCCGAGGGGCTGTGCGGGGGGCGGCTAGCAATCAGCCCCAGCATTTT; CDR3: CASSRGAVRGAASNQPQHF
V: TRBV27; D: NA; size: once; J: TRBJ2-3; DNA: TGTGCCAGCAGTTTTATTTACGTAACTCCCACAGATACGCAGTATTTT; CDR3: CASSFIYVTPTDTQYF